This T cell receptor (beta chain) comes out of a study of shared clonotypes between healthy human individuals. Broader study findings: Generally, naive subsets came out with larger estimated richness than memory subsets.

Donors had no recently reported acute infections or vaccinations and were HIV-negative. The data were produced by immunoSEQ multiplex PCR, yet TCRdb's version contains in-frame clones alone and is incomplete. The repertoire holds about 980,000 clones, with 76% as singletons. This clone appeared a few times. No antigen is known for it. The V segment lost 3 bases and the J segment 9 bases; nucleotides outside the gene matches: 1. Germline CDR1 reads SGHAT; CDR2 reads FQNNGV. The CDR3 runs 13 residues. This sequence joins TRBV11-2 and TRBJ1-6; 8 bases agree with TRBD1. The material sequenced was memory CD4+ T cells sorted from blood. Subset described: CD45RA-negative fraction. The source of this sequence is a man between 18 and 35 years old in good health. CDR3 residues: CASSFDRGSPLHF. The CDR3 DNA reads TGTGCCAGCAGCTTCGACAGGGGTTCACCCCTCCACTTT.